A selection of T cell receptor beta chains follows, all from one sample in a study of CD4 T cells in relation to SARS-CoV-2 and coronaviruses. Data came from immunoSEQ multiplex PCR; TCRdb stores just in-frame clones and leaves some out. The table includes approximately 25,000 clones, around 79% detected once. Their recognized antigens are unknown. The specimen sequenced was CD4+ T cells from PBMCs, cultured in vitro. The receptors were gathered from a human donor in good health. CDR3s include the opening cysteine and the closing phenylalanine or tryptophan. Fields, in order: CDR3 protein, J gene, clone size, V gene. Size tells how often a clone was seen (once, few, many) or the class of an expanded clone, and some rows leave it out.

CDR3aa: CSGGGYNIQYF
j_gene: TRBJ2-4
abundance: .
v_gene: TRBV29-1

CDR3aa: CASSESGGRRFEQYF
j_gene: TRBJ2-7
abundance: .
v_gene: TRBV10-1

CDR3aa: CATTIAGGTTSYNEQFF
j_gene: TRBJ2-1
abundance: .
v_gene: TRBV24-1

CDR3aa: CATSRGGGQGHGYTF
j_gene: TRBJ1-2
abundance: .
v_gene: TRBV15

CDR3aa: CAWSADREHQPQHF
j_gene: TRBJ1-5
abundance: once
v_gene: TRBV30

CDR3aa: CASSGTLGAADTQYF
j_gene: TRBJ2-3
abundance: .
v_gene: TRBV10-1

CDR3aa: CASLIGGGLYPGYTF
j_gene: TRBJ1-2
abundance: .
v_gene: TRBV28

CDR3aa: CASSQNTMNEAFF
j_gene: TRBJ1-1
abundance: .
v_gene: TRBV3-1/TRBV3-2

CDR3aa: CASSRTLAKNIQYF
j_gene: TRBJ2-4
abundance: once
v_gene: TRBV7-9

CDR3aa: CATSRDQGEETQYF
j_gene: TRBJ2-5
abundance: .
v_gene: TRBV15

CDR3aa: CASSATGGAGETQYF
j_gene: TRBJ2-5
abundance: .
v_gene: TRBV9

CDR3aa: CASSLQGAGNTEAFF
j_gene: TRBJ1-1
abundance: .
v_gene: TRBV11-2

CDR3aa: CASSYGAYGQPQHF
j_gene: TRBJ1-5
abundance: .
v_gene: TRBV6-6

CDR3aa: CASSPAAQPVPYEQYF
j_gene: TRBJ2-7
abundance: .
v_gene: TRBV5-5

CDR3aa: CASSQAFGATKNEQFF
j_gene: TRBJ2-1
abundance: once
v_gene: TRBV4-2

CDR3aa: CASRLDAPGDRLAGLVDTQYF
j_gene: TRBJ2-3
abundance: .
v_gene: TRBV12-2

CDR3aa: CARSRRESTDTQYF
j_gene: TRBJ2-3
abundance: .
v_gene: TRBV30

CDR3aa: CSVSYRETAGANVLTF
j_gene: TRBJ2-6
abundance: .
v_gene: TRBV29-1

CDR3aa: CASSLSGTGIYGYTF
j_gene: TRBJ1-2
abundance: .
v_gene: TRBV28

CDR3aa: CASSDADRKETQYF
j_gene: TRBJ2-5
abundance: once
v_gene: TRBV6-4

CDR3aa: CASSLATVRGHQPQHF
j_gene: TRBJ1-5
abundance: .
v_gene: TRBV7-8

CDR3aa: CAISLAGRFNEQFF
j_gene: TRBJ2-1
abundance: .
v_gene: TRBV10-3

CDR3aa: CASSRTGNNNEQFF
j_gene: TRBJ2-1
abundance: few
v_gene: TRBV4-2

CDR3aa: CASSPEPPVDYGYTF
j_gene: TRBJ1-2
abundance: .
v_gene: TRBV18

CDR3aa: CASSPPGANTGELFF
j_gene: TRBJ2-2
abundance: .
v_gene: TRBV7-3

CDR3aa: CASSLATSAGDTQYF
j_gene: TRBJ2-3
abundance: .
v_gene: TRBV5-1

CDR3aa: CASSGGTSGSFNKETQYF
j_gene: TRBJ2-5
abundance: few
v_gene: TRBV5-4

CDR3aa: CASSVSGTIHEQYF
j_gene: TRBJ2-7
abundance: .
v_gene: TRBV9

CDR3aa: CASRPGAGGTEAFF
j_gene: TRBJ1-1
abundance: .
v_gene: TRBV11-2

CDR3aa: CASKSPGQGAGYTF
j_gene: TRBJ1-2
abundance: .
v_gene: TRBV19

CDR3aa: CASSQVRRLGNQPQHF
j_gene: TRBJ1-5
abundance: .
v_gene: TRBV4-1

CDR3aa: CASSLGANTEAFF
j_gene: TRBJ1-1
abundance: .
v_gene: TRBV11-2

CDR3aa: CASSYRKGAAEAFF
j_gene: TRBJ1-1
abundance: .
v_gene: TRBV6-2/TRBV6-3

CDR3aa: CATSGGTSYNEQFF
j_gene: TRBJ2-1
abundance: .
v_gene: TRBV15

CDR3aa: CATSRVTGLVDQPQHF
j_gene: TRBJ1-5
abundance: once
v_gene: TRBV15

CDR3aa: CASSSPGLAGTREQYF
j_gene: TRBJ2-7
abundance: .
v_gene: TRBV7-8

CDR3aa: CASSLAGMNTEAFF
j_gene: TRBJ1-1
abundance: once
v_gene: TRBV5-8

CDR3aa: CASSLQRHQPQHF
j_gene: TRBJ1-5
abundance: .
v_gene: TRBV3-1/TRBV3-2

CDR3aa: CAWGGGGFREKLFF
j_gene: TRBJ1-4
abundance: once
v_gene: TRBV30

CDR3aa: CASSYEVGREQFF
j_gene: TRBJ2-1
abundance: .
v_gene: TRBV6-6